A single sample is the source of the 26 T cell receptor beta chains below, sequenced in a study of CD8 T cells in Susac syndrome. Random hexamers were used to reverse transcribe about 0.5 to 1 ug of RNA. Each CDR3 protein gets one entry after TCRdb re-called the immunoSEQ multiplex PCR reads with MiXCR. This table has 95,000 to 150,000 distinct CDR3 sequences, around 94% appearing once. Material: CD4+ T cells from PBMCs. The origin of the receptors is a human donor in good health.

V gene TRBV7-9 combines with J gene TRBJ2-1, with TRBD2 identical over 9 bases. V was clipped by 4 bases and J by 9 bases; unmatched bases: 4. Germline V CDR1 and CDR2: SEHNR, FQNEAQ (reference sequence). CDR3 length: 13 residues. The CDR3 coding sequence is TGTGCCAGCAGCTCTGGGACTAGCTTTGAGCAGTTCTTC. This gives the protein CASSSGTSFEQFF.

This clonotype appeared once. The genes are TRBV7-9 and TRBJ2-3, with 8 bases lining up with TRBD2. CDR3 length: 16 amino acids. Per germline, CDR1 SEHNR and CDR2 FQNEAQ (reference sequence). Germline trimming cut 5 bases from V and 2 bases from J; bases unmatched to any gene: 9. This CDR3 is CASSPGVAGNTDTQYF. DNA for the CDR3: TGTGCCAGCAGCCCAGGCGTAGCGGGGAACACAGATACGCAGTATTTT.

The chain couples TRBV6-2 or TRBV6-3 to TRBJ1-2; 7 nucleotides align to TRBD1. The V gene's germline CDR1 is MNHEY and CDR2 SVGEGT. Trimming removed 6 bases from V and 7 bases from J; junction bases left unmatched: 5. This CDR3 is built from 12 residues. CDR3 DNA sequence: TGTGCCAGCAGCGGAGACAGGGTTGGCTACACCTTC. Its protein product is CASSGDRVGYTF.

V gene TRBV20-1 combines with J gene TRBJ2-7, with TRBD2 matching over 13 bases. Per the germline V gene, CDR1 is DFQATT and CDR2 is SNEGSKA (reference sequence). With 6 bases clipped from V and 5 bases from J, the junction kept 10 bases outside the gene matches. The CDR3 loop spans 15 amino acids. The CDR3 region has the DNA TGCAGTGCGAGCGGAGGACTAGCGGGAGTTAACGAGCAGTACTTC. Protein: CSASGGLAGVNEQYF.

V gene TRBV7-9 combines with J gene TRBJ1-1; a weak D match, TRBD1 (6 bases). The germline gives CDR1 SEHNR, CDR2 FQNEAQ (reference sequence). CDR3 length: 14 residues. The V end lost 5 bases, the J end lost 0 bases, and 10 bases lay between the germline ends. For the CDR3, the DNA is TGTGCCAGCAGCATATGGGACATGAACACTGAAGCTTTCTTT. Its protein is CASSIWDMNTEAFF.

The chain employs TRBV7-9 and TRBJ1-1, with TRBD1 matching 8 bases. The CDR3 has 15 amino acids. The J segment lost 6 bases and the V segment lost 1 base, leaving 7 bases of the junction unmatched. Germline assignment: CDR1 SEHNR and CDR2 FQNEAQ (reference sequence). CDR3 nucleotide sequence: TGTGCCAGCAGCTTAGGATGGCAGGGGGCAGCTGAAGCTTTCTTT. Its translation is CASSLGWQGAAEAFF.

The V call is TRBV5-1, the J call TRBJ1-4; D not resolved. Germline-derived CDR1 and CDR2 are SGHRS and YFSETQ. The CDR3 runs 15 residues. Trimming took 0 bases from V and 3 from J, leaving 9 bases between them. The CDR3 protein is CASSLEAPANEKLFF. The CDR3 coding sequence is TGCGCCAGCAGCTTGGAGGCCCCCGCTAATGAAAAACTGTTTTTT.

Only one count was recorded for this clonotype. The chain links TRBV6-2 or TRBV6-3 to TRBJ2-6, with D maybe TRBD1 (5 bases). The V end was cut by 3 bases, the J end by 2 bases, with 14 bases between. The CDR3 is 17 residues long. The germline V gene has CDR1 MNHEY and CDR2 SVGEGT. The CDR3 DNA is TGTGCCAGCAGTTATTCTAGGGGTCGTCCTGGGGCCAACGTCCTGACTTTC. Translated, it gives CASSYSRGRPGANVLTF.

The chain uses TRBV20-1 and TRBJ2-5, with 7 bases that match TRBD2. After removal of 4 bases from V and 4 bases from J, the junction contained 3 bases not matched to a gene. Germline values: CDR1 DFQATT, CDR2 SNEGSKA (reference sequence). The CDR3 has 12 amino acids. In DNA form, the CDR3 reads TGCAGTGCTACTAGCGGTTCAGAGACCCAGTACTTC. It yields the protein CSATSGSETQYF.

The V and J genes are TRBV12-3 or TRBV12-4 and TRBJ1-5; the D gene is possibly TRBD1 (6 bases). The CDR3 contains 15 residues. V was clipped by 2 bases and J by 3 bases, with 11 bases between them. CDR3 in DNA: TGTGCCAGCAGTTTAAGGGGGGCCCCCAATCAGCCCCAGCATTTT. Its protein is CASSLRGAPNQPQHF.

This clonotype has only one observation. CDR3 region: CASSKPDRADTQYF. The DNA for the CDR3 is TGTGCCAGCAGCAAACCGGACAGGGCAGATACGCAGTATTTT. The chain uses TRBV11-2 and TRBJ2-3; 8 positions match TRBD1. After removal of 5 bases from V and 4 bases from J, the junction contained 5 bases not matched to a gene. CDR3 length: 14 amino acids. Germline V gene lookup returns CDR1 SGHAT and CDR2 FQNNGV.

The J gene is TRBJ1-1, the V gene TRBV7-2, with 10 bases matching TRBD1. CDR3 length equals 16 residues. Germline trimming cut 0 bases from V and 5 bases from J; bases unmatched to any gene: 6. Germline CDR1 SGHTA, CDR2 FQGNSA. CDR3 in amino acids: CASSLAGTGVPTEAFF. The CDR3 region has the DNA TGTGCCAGCAGCTTAGCCGGGACAGGGGTGCCTACTGAAGCTTTCTTT.

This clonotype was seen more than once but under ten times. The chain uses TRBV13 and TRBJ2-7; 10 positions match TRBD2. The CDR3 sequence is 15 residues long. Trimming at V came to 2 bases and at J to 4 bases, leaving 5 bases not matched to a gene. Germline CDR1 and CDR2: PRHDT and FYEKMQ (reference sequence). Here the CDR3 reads CASSLRLAGAYEQYF. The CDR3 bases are TGTGCCAGCAGCTTAAGGCTAGCGGGAGCGTACGAGCAGTACTTC. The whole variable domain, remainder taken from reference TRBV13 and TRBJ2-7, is AAGVIQSPRHLIKEKRETATLKCYPIPRHDTVYWYQQGPGQDPQFLISFYEKMQSDKGSIPDRFSAQQFSDYHSELNMSSLELGDSALYFCASSLRLAGAYEQYFGPGTRLTVT.

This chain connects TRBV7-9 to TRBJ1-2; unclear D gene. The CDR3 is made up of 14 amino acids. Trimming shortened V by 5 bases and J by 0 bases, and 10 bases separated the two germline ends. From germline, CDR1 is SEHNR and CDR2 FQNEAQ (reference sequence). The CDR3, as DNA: TGTGCCAGCAGCGGCGGGAATTCTAACTATGGCTACACCTTC. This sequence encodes CASSGGNSNYGYTF.

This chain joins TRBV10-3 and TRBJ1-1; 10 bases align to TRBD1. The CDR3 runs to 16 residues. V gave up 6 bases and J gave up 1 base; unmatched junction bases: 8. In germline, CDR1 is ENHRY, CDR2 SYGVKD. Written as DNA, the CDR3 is TGTGCCATCAGGGCCGGGACAGGGGAAGGGAACACTGAAGCTTTCTTT. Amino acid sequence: CAIRAGTGEGNTEAFF.

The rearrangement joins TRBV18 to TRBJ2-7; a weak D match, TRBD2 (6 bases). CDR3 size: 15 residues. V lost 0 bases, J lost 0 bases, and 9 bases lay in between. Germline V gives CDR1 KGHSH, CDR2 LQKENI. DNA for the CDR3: TGTGCCAGCTCACCACCCCTAGCGAGCTCCTACGAGCAGTACTTC. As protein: CASSPPLASSYEQYF.

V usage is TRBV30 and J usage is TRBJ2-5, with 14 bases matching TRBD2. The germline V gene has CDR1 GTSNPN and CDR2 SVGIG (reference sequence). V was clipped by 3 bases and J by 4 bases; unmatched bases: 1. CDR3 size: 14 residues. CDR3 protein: CAWSGLAGGETQYF. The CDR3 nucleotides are TGTGCCTGGAGCGGACTAGCGGGAGGAGAGACCCAGTACTTC.

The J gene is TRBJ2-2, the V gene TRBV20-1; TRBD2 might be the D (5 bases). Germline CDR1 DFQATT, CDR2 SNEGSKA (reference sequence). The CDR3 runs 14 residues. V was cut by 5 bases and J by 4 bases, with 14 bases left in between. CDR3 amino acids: CSAESGGGTGELFF. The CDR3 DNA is TGCAGTGCTGAATCAGGAGGAGGCACCGGGGAGCTGTTTTTT.

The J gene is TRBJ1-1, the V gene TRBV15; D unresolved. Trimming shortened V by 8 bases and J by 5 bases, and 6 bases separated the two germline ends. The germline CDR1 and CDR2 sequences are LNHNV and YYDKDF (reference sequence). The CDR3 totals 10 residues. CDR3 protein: CATSGTEAFF. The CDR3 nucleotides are TGTGCCACCTCGGGGACTGAAGCTTTCTTT.

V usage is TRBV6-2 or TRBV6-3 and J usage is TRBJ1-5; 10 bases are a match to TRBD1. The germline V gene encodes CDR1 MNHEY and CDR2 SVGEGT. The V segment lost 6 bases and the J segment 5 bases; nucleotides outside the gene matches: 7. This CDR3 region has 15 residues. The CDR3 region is CASSYRTGGYQPQHF. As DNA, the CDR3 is TGTGCCAGCAGCTACCGGACAGGGGGATATCAGCCCCAGCATTTT.

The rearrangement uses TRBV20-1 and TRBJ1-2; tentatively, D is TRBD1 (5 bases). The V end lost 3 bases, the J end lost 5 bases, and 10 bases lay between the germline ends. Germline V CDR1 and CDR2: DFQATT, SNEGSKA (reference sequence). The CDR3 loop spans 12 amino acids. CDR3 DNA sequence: TGCAGTGCTAGGGGGCAGTCTTATGGCTACACCTTC. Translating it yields CSARGQSYGYTF.

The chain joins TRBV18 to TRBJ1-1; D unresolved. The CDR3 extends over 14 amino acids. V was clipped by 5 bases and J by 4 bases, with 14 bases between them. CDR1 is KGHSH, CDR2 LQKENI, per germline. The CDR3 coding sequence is TGTGCCAGCTCAGCTACAGCGTTCGGCACTGAAGCTTTCTTT. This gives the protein CASSATAFGTEAFF.

The CDR3 protein is CASSHSLRDRGTEAFF. CDR3 in DNA: TGTGCCAGCAGCCACTCTCTCCGGGACAGGGGCACTGAAGCTTTCTTT. This rearrangement joins TRBV7-6 to TRBJ1-1; 10 bases line up with TRBD1. Germline trimming cut 5 bases from V and 4 bases from J; bases unmatched to any gene: 10. CDR1 and CDR2 from the germline V gene are SGHVS and FNYEAQ. CDR3 size: 16 residues. The variable domain in full, completed from reference TRBV7-6 and TRBJ1-1, reads GAGVSQSPRYKVTKRGQDVALRCDPISGHVSLYWYRQALGQGPEFLTYFNYEAQQDKSGLPNDRFSAERPEGSISTLTIQRTEQRDSAMYRCASSHSLRDRGTEAFFGQGTRLTVV.

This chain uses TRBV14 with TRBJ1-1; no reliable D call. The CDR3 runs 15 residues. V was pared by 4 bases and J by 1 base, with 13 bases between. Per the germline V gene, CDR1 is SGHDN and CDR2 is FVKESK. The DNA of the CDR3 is TGTGCCAGCAGCCCCACAAGAGGGAGGAACACTGAAGCTTTCTTT. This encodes CASSPTRGRNTEAFF. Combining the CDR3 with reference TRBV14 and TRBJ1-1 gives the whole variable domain EAGVTQFPSHSVIEKGQTVTLRCDPISGHDNLYWYRRVMGKEIKFLLHFVKESKQDESGMPNNRFLAERTGGTYSTLKVQPAELEDSGVYFCASSPTRGRNTEAFFGQGTRLTVV.

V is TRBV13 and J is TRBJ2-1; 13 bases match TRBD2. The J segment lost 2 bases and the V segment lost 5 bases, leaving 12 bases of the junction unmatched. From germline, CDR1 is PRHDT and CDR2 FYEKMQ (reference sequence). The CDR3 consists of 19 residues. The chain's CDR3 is CASSTPGGTSGIPYNEQFF. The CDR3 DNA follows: TGTGCCAGCAGCACCCCGGGGGGGACTAGCGGGATCCCCTACAATGAGCAGTTCTTC. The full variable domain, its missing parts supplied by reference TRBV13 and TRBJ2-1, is AAGVIQSPRHLIKEKRETATLKCYPIPRHDTVYWYQQGPGQDPQFLISFYEKMQSDKGSIPDRFSAQQFSDYHSELNMSSLELGDSALYFCASSTPGGTSGIPYNEQFFGPGTRLTVL.

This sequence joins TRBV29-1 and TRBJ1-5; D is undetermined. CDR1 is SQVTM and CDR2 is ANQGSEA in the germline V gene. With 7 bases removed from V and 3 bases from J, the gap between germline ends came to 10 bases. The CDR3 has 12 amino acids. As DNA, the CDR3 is TGCAGCGCGACACTTTCCAATCAGCCCCAGCATTTT. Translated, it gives CSATLSNQPQHF.